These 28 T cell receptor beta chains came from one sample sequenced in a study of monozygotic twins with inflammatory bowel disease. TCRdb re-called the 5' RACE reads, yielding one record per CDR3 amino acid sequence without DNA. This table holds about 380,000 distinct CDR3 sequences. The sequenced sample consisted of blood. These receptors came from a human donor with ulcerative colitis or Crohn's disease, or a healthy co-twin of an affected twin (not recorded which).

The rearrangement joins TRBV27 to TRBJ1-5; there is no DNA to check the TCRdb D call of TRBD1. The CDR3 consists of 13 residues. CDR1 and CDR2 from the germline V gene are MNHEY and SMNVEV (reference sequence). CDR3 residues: CASGTLDSQPQHF.

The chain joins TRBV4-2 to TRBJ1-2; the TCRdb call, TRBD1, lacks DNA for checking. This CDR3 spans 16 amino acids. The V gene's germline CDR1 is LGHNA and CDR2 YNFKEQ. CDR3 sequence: CASSQDIGTGMYGYTF.

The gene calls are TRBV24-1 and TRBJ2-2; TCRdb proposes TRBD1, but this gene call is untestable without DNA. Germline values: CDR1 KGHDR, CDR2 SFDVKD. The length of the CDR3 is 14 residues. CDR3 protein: CATSDLWGTGELFF.

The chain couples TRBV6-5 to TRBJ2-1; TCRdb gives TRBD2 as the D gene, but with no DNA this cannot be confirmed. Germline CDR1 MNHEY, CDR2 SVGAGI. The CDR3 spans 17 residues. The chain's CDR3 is CASSYQRFSGGGNEQFF.

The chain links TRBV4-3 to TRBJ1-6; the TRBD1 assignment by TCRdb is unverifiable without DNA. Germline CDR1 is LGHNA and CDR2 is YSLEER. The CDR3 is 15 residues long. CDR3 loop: CASSQGGRGDSPLHF.

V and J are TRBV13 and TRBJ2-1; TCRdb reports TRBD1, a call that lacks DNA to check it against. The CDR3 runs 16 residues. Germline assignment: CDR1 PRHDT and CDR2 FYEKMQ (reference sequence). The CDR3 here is CASSLEGAGRINEQFF. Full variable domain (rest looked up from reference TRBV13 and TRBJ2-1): AAGVIQSPRHLIKEKRETATLKCYPIPRHDTVYWYQQGPGQDPQFLISFYEKMQSDKGSIPDRFSAQQFSDYHSELNMSSLELGDSALYFCASSLEGAGRINEQFFGPGTRLTVL.

CDR3 sequence: CASSTLGRGASYEQYF. The chain uses TRBV6-1 and TRBJ2-7; TCRdb reports TRBD1, a call that lacks DNA to check it against. The CDR3 consists of 16 residues. CDR1 and CDR2 from the germline V gene are MNHNS and SASEGT.

The CDR3 here is CASSQPSSGGPGETQYF. The chain has TRBV3-1 and TRBJ2-5; TCRdb's D call, TRBD2, is unchecked because there is no DNA. The CDR3 covers 17 residues. Germline CDR1 is LGHDT and CDR2 is YNNKEL (reference sequence).

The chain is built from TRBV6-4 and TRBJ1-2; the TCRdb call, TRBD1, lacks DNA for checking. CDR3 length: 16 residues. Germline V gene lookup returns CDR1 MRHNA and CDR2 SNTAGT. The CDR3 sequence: CASSDRNRDRKGGYTF.

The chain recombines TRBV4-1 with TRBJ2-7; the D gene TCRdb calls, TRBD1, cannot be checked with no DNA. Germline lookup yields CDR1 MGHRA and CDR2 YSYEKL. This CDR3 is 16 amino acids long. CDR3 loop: CASSRLPTGSSYEQYF.

CDR3 sequence reads: CASQDRVKDEQFF. This chain links TRBV2 with TRBJ2-1; the TCRdb call, TRBD1, lacks DNA for checking. Germline V gives CDR1 SNHLY, CDR2 FYNNEI. The CDR3 runs to 13 residues.

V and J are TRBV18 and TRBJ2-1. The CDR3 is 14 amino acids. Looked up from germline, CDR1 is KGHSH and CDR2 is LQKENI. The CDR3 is CASSPKGSYNEQFF.

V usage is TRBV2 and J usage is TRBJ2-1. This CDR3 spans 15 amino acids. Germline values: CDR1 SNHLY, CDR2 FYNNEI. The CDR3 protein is CASMLGDSSYNEQFF.

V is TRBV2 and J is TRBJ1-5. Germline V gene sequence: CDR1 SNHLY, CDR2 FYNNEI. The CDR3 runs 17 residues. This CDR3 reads CASSLSRGGYSNQPQHF.

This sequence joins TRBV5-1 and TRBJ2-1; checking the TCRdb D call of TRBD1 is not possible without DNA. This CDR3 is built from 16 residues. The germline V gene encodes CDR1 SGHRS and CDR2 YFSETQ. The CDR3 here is CASSLNGGGSYNEQFF.

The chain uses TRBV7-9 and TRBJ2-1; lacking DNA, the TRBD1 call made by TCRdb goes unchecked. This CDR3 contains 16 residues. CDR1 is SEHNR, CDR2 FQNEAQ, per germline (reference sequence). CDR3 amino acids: CASSSVFGGGDNEQFF. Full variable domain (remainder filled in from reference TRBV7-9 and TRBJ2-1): DTGVSQNPRHKITKRGQNVTFRCDPISEHNRLYWYRQTLGQGPEFLTYFQNEAQLEKSRLLSDRFSAERPKGSFSTLEIQRTEQGDSAMYLCASSSVFGGGDNEQFFGPGTRLTVL.

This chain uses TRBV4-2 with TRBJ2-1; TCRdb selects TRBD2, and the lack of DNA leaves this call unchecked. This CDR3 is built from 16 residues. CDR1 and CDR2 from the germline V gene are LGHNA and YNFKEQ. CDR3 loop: CASSLRSSGSYNEQFF.

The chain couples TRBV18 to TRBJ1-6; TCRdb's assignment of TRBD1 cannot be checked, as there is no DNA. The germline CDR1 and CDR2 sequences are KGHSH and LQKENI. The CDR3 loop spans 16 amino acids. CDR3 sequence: CASSGRTGGDNSPLHF.

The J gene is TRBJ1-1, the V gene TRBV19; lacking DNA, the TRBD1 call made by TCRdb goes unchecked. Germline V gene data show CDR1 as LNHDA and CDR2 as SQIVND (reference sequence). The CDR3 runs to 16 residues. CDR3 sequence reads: CASGRQGVFGNTEAFF.

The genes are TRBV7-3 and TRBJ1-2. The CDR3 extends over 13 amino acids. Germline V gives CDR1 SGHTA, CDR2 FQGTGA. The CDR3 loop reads CASSFRHAEGLTF.

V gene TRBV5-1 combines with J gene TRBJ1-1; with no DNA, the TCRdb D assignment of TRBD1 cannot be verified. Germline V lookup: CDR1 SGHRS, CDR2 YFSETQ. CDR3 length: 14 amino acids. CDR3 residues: CASSYGTGDTEAFF.

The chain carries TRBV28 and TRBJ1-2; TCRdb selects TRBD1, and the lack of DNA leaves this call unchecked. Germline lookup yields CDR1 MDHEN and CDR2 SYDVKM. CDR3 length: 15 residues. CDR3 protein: CASSRPKGATYGYTF.

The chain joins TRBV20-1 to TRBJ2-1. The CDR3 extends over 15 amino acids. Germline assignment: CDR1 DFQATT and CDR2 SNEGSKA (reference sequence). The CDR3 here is CSARPSIKTTNEQFF.

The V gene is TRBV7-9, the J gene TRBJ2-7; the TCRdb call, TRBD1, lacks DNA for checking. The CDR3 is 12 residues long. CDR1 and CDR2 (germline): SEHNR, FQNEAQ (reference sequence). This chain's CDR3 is CASSLTTGVGYF.

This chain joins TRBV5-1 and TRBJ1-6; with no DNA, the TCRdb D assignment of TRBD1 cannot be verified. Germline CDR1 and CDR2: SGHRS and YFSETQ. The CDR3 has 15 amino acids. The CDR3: CASSYSSLANSPLHF.

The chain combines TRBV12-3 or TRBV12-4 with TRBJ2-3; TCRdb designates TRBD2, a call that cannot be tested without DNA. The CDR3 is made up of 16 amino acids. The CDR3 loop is CASSFLAGGLTDTQYF.

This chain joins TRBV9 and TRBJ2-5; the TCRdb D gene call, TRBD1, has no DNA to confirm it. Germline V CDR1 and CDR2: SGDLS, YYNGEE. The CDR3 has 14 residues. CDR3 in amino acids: CASSVGGGSETQYF.

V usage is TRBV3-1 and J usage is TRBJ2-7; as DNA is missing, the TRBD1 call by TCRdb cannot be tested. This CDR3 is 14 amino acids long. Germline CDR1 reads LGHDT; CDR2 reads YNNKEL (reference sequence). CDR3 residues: CASSQQGSSYEQYF.